The 4 T cell receptor beta chains reported below all come from one sample, sequenced in a study of T cells expressing NK-cell markers. TCRdb reprocessed the 5' RACE reads and stores each CDR3 protein as one record, lacking DNA. The clone table shows about 460,000 distinct CDR3 sequences, with the ten largest holding more than 1.4%. The source material was blood T cells: a sorted CD56 or NKG2C T cell subset, CD4+ or CD8+ T cells, or bulk PBMC T cells (not recorded which). Every receptor here comes from a woman in her forties or fifties in good health.

This rearrangement joins TRBV27 to TRBJ1-1; TCRdb gives TRBD1 as the D gene, but with no DNA this cannot be confirmed. Germline V gene sequence: CDR1 MNHEY, CDR2 SMNVEV (reference sequence). CDR3 length equals 17 residues. The CDR3 is CASSRLFRGRVNTEAFF.

The chain recombines TRBV20-1 with TRBJ1-1. Germline V gene sequence: CDR1 DFQATT, CDR2 SNEGSKA (reference sequence). This CDR3 region has 12 residues. The CDR3 reads CSASHTVAEAFF.

The chain joins TRBV29-1 to TRBJ2-5; lacking DNA, the TRBD1 call made by TCRdb goes unchecked. The V gene's germline CDR1 is SQVTM and CDR2 ANQGSEA. This CDR3 region has 15 residues. CDR3 sequence reads: CSVDPVVSLGETQYF.

The chain uses TRBV24-1 and TRBJ2-6. The germline V gene has CDR1 KGHDR and CDR2 SFDVKD. The CDR3 loop spans 12 amino acids. The CDR3 here is CATSPGANVLTF.